The source of this T cell receptor (beta chain) is a study of cytomegalovirus exposure and HLA in healthy donors. Study conclusions and caveats: CMV serostatus alone was available as immune exposure information.

The CDR3 length is 13 residues. Germline values: CDR1 SEHNR, CDR2 FQNEAQ (reference sequence). V gave up 1 base and J gave up 3 bases, with 5 bases separating them. As for this clone: The antigen remains unidentified.

PCR employed 60 Vbeta and 13 Jbeta primers. The protocol was immunoSEQ multiplex PCR, while the TCRdb copy is restricted to in-frame clones and leaves out a portion. The table has more than 100,000 clones, 60% to 85% seen once. The rearrangement uses TRBV7-9 and TRBJ2-3; D is uncertain. Specimen: PBMCs. This sequence originates from a man in his forties or fifties in good health and CMV-seropositive. Here the CDR3 DNA reads TGTGCCAGCAGCTTAGTAGTGACAGATACGCAGTATTTT. Protein sequence: CASSLVVTDTQYF.